This TCR beta chain was identified in a study of pediatric ulcerative colitis (dated by TCRdb to 2018 to 2020). With respect to the entire study: Fewer than ten ulcerative colitis patients had pancolitis and two had left-sided colitis, with histology consistent with ulcerative colitis in all. From 8 or 9 newly diagnosed, treatment-naive pediatric ulcerative colitis patients and four non-IBD control children, paired blood and rectal samples were collected. Using the Pediatric Ulcerative Colitis Activity Index, two patients were classed as having mild disease, several as having moderate disease and three as having acute severe colitis. General conclusions and limits of the study: With only a few individuals, the healthy control group was small. For technical reasons, the blood samples of a couple of patients yielded substantially fewer templates, so those samples were excluded from the blood-rectal overlap analysis. Because the repertoires came from total lymphocyte DNA, rare subsets such as regulatory T cells may have patterns that are not reflected. Features of the rectal repertoire distinguished controls, mild-moderate colitis patients and acute severe colitis patients, and in acute severe colitis, rectal diversity was reduced because of clonal expansions. Two rectal CDR3 clonotypes were detected in all ulcerative colitis patients and were not detected in any of the controls. Autologous blood-rectal clonal overlap was significantly higher in ulcerative colitis patients than in controls, suggesting increased T cell trafficking to inflamed tissue.

Reading the germline V gene gives CDR1 SGHDN and CDR2 FVKESK. The CDR3 spans 16 residues, from the cysteine through the phenylalanine. This entry keeps only the CDR3 DNA: 48 bases, framed from base 1. V sheds 4 bases and J sheds 1 base, leaving 11 bases between their ends. Ulcerative colitis patients had received no immunosuppressive medication before the diagnostic colonoscopy. A blood sample was obtained concurrently with the colonoscopy. The Wizard kit (Promega) was used to extract genomic DNA from the blood and intestinal samples. Through the immunoSEQ TRB Survey service, multiplex V and J primers were used to amplify rearranged CDR3 beta regions from genomic DNA. To keep sequencing depth the same across samples, survey-level depth of up to 500,000 reads per sample was applied. The libraries were purified and pooled, then sequenced using Illumina technology. Under the source paper's analysis protocol: immunoSEQ online tools were used for productive clonality, sample overlap, pairwise scatters, CDR3 beta length, V/D/J gene usage and productiveness. Calculated diversity was defined as the number of unique rearrangements divided by total templates, multiplied by 100, and Shannon and Simpson indices were computed as well. Principal component analysis was performed on Z-score normalized data with the R prcomp function and the ggbiplot package. Morisita's index was used to measure clonal overlap between blood and rectum within each subject. In its TCRdb copy, this immuneACCESS table keeps in-frame sequences only and misses some clones. Where compared with another copy, unresolved V genes explain less than half of these, and the others have no known cause. V, J and clone size derive from that table, while D and trimming were established from the DNA sequence. This sample gives 55,000 to 65,000 clones in total; about three quarters of them show up just once. 5.2% of the sample rests with the top ten.

As concerns this clone: The antigen it binds to is not known. No base quality values were provided; no much bigger clone lies one nucleotide off.

The sequence joins TRBV14 to TRBJ2-6, and possibly TRBD2, on 6 matching bases. The source is a boy younger than 18 with moderate ulcerative colitis. The sample consisted of blood. The CDR3 is CASSRGGLSGANVLTF. The DNA sequence is given as TGTGCCAGCAGCCGGGGAGGCCTGTCTGGGGCCAACGTCCTGACTTTC.